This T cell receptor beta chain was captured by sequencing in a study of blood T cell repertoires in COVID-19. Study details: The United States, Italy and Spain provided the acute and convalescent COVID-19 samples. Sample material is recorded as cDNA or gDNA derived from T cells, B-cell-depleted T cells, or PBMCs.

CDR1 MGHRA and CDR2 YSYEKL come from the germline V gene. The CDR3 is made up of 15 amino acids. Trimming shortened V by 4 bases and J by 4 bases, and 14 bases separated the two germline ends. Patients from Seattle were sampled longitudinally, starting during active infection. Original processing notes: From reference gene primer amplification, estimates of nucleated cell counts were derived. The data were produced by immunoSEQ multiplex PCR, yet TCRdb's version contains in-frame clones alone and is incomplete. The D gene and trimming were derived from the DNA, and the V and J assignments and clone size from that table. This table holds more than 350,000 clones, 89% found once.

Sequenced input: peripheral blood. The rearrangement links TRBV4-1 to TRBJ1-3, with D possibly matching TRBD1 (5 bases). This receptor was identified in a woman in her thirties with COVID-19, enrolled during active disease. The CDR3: CASSPTGGTGNTIYF. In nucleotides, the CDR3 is TGCGCCAGCAGCCCTACCGGGGGGACGGGAAACACCATATATTTT.